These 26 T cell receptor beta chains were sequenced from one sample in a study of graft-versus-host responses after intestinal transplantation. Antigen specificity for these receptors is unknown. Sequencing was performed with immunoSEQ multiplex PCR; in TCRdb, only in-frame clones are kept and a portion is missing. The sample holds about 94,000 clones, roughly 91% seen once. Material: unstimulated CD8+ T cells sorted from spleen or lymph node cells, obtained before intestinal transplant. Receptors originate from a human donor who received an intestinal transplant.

This CDR3 reads CASSSSRSPYNEQFF. For the CDR3, the DNA is TGTGCCAGCAGTAGTTCGCGGAGTCCCTACAATGAGCAGTTCTTC. V is TRBV6-6 and J is TRBJ2-1; D is uncertain. The V end was cut by 5 bases, the J end by 2 bases, with 13 bases between. This CDR3 spans 15 amino acids. Germline CDR1 MNHNY, CDR2 SVGAGI (reference sequence).

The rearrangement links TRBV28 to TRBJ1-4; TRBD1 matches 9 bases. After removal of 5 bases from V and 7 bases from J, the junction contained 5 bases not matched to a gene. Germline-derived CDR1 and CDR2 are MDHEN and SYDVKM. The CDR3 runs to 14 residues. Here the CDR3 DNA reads TGTGCCAGCAGTCCCGGGACAGGGACTGAAAAACTGTTTTTT. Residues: CASSPGTGTEKLFF.

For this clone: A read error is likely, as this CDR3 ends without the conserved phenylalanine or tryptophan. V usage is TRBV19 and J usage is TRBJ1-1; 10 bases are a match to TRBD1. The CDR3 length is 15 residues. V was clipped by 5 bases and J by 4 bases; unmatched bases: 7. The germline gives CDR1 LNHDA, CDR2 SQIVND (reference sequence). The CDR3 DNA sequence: TGTGCCAGTAGTTACCAAAGGACAGGGGGCACTGAAGCTTTCCTT. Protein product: CASSYQRTGGTEAFL.

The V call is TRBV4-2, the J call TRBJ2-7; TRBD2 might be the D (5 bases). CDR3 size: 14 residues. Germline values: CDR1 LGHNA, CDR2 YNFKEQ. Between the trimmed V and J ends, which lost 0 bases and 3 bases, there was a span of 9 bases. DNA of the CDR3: TGTGCCAGCAGCCAAGAACTAGGCGGCTACGAGCAGTACTTC. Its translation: CASSQELGGYEQYF.

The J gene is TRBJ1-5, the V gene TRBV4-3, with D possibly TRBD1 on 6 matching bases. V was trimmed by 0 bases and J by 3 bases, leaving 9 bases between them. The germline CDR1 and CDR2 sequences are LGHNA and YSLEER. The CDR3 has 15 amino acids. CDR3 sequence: CASSQDRGNNQPQHF. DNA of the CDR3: TGCGCCAGCAGCCAAGACAGGGGCAACAATCAGCCCCAGCATTTT.

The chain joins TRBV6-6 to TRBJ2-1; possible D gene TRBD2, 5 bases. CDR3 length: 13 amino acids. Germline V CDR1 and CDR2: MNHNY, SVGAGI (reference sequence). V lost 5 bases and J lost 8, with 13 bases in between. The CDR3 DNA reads TGTGCCAGCAGTAGTAGCGTGTTGGATGAGCAGTTCTTC. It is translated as CASSSSVLDEQFF.

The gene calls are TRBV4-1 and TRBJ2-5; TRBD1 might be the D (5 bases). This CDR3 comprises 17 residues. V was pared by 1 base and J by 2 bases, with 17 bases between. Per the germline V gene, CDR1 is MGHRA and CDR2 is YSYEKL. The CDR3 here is CASSQGFPMDTQETQYF. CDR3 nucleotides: TGCGCCAGCAGCCAAGGATTTCCAATGGACACTCAAGAGACCCAGTACTTC.

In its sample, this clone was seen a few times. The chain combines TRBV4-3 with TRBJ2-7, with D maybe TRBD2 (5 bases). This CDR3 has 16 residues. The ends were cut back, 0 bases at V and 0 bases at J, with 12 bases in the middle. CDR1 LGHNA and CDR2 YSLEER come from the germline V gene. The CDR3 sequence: CASSQDWSGSSYEQYF. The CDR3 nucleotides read TGCGCCAGCAGCCAAGACTGGAGCGGAAGCTCCTACGAGCAGTACTTC.

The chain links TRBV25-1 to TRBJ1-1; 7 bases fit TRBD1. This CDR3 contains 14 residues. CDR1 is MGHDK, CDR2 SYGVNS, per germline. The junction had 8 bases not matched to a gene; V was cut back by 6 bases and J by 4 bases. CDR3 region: CASSLQGGGTEAFF. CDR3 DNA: TGTGCCAGCAGCCTCCAGGGGGGAGGCACTGAAGCTTTCTTT.

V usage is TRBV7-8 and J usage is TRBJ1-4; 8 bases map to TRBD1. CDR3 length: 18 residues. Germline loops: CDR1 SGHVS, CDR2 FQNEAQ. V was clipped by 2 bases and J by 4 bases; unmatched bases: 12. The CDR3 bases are TGTGCCAGCAGCTTACACCGGGGCCAGGGGGCTGTTAATGAAAAACTGTTTTTT. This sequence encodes CASSLHRGQGAVNEKLFF.

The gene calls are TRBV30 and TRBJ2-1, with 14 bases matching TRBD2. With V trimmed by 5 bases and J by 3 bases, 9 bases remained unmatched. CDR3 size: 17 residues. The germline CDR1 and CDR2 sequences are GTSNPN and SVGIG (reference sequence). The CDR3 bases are TGTGCCTGGGAGACTAGCGGGGGGGCGGGCTTCTACAATGAGCAGTTCTTC. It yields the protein CAWETSGGAGFYNEQFF.

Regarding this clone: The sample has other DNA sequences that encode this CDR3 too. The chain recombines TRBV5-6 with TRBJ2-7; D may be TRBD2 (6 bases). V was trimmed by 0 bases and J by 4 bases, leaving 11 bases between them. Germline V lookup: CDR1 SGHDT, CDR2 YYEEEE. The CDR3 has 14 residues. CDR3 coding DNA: TGTGCCAGCAGCTTGGCCGGGGGAGAGTACGAGCAGTACTTC. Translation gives CASSLAGGEYEQYF. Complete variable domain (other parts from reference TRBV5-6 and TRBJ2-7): DAGVTQSPTHLIKTRGQQVTLRCSPKSGHDTVSWYQQALGQGPQFIFQYYEEEERQRGNFPDRFSGHQFPNYSSELNVNALLLGDSALYLCASSLAGGEYEQYFGPGTRLTVT.

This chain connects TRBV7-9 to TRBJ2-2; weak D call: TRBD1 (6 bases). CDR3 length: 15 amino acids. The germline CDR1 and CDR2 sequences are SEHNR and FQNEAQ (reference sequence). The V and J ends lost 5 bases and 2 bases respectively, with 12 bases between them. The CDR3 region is CASSPTGSNTGELFF. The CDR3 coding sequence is TGTGCCAGCAGCCCGACAGGTTCTAACACCGGGGAGCTGTTTTTT. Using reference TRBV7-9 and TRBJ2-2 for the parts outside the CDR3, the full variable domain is DTGVSQNPRHKITKRGQNVTFRCDPISEHNRLYWYRQTLGQGPEFLTYFQNEAQLEKSRLLSDRFSAERPKGSFSTLEIQRTEQGDSAMYLCASSPTGSNTGELFFGEGSRLTVL.

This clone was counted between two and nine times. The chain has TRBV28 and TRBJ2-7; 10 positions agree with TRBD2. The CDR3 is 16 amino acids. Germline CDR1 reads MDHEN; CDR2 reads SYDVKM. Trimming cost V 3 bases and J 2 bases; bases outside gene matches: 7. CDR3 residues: CASSLAPGLATYEQYF. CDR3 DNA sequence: TGTGCCAGCAGTTTGGCCCCGGGACTAGCGACCTACGAGCAGTACTTC.

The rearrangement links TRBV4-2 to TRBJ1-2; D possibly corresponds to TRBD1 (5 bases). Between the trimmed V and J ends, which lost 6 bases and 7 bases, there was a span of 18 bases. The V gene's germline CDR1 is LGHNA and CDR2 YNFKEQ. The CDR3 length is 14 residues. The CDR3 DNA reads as TGTGCCAGCAGGAGCGGGCAGGGTCTGGGTGGCTACACCTTC. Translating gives CASRSGQGLGGYTF.

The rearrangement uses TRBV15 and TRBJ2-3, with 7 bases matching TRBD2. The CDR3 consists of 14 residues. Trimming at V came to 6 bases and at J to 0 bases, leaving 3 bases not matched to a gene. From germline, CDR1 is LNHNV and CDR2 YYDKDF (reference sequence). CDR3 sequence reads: CATRTSESTDTQYF. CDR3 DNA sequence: TGTGCCACCAGAACTAGCGAAAGCACAGATACGCAGTATTTT.

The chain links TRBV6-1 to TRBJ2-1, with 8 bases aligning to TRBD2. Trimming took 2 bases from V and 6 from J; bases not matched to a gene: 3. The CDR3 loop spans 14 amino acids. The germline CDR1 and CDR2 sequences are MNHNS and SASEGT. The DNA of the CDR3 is TGTGCCAGCAGTGAATTGGGGACTAGCAATGAGCAGTTCTTC. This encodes CASSELGTSNEQFF.

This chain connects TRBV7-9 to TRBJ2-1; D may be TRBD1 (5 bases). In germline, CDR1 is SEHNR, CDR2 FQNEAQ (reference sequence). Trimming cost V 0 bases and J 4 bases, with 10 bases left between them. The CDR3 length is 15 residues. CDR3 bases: TGTGCCAGCAGCTTAGCAGGGGTCGTTTACAATGAGCAGTTCTTC. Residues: CASSLAGVVYNEQFF.

The DNA of the CDR3 is TGTGCCAGCAGCTTTGTAGACGGGAGGCCTATCGGGGAGCTGTTTTTT. Amino acids: CASSFVDGRPIGELFF. The rearrangement joins TRBV7-9 to TRBJ2-2; 7 nucleotides line up with TRBD2. Trimming at V came to 3 bases and at J to 7 bases, leaving 11 bases not matched to a gene. The CDR3 is 16 residues long. Germline lookup yields CDR1 SEHNR and CDR2 FQNEAQ (reference sequence).

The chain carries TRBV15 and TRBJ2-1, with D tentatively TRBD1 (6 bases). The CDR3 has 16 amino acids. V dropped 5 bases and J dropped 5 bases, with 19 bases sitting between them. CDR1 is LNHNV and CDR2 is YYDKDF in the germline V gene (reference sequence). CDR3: CATSRRQRGTNNEQFF. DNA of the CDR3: TGTGCCACCAGCCGCAGACAGAGGGGGACCAACAATGAGCAGTTCTTC.

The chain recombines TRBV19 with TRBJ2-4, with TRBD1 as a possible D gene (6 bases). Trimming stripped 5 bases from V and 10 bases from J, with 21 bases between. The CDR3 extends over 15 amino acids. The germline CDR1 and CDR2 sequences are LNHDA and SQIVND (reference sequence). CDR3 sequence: CASSRPRDTLGIQYF. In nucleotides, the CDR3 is TGTGCCAGTAGTCGGCCCCGGGACACGTTGGGAATTCAGTACTTC.

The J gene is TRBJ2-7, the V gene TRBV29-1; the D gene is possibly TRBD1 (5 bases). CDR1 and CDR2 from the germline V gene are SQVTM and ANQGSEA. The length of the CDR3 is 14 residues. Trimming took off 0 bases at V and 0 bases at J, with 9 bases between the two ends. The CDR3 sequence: CSVEDRDSSYEQYF. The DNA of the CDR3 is TGCAGCGTTGAAGACAGAGACAGCTCCTACGAGCAGTACTTC.

The CDR3 DNA follows: TGTGCCAGCAGCCCTAGCGGGTACACCGGGGAGCTGTTTTTT. Translating it yields CASSPSGYTGELFF. This rearrangement joins TRBV7-9 to TRBJ2-2; 8 bases align to TRBD2. Germline V gene data show CDR1 as SEHNR and CDR2 as FQNEAQ (reference sequence). This CDR3 has 14 residues. V shed 5 bases, J shed 3 bases, and the junction held 2 bases outside the gene matches.

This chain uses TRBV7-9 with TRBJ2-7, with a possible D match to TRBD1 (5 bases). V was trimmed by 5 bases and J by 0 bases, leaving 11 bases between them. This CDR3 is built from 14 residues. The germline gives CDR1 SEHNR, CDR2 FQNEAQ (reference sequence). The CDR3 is CASSADSYSYEQYF. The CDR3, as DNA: TGTGCCAGCAGCGCCGACAGCTACTCCTACGAGCAGTACTTC.

The CDR3 spells CAVRGLAGVNEQYF. The CDR3 DNA reads TGTGCCGTTCGCGGACTAGCGGGAGTAAACGAGCAGTACTTC. The V call is TRBV2, the J call TRBJ2-7; TRBD2 agrees at 13 bases. CDR1 and CDR2 (germline): SNHLY, FYNNEI. The CDR3 is 14 amino acids. Trimming cost V 11 bases and J 5 bases; bases outside gene matches: 9.

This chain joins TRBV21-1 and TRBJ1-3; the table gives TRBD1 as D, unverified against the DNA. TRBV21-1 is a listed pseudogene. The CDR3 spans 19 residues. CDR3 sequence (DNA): TGTGCCAGCAGCAAAGCGCTTTCGAACAGGGGCAACTCTGGAAACACCATATATTTT. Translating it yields CASSKALSNRGNSGNTIYF.